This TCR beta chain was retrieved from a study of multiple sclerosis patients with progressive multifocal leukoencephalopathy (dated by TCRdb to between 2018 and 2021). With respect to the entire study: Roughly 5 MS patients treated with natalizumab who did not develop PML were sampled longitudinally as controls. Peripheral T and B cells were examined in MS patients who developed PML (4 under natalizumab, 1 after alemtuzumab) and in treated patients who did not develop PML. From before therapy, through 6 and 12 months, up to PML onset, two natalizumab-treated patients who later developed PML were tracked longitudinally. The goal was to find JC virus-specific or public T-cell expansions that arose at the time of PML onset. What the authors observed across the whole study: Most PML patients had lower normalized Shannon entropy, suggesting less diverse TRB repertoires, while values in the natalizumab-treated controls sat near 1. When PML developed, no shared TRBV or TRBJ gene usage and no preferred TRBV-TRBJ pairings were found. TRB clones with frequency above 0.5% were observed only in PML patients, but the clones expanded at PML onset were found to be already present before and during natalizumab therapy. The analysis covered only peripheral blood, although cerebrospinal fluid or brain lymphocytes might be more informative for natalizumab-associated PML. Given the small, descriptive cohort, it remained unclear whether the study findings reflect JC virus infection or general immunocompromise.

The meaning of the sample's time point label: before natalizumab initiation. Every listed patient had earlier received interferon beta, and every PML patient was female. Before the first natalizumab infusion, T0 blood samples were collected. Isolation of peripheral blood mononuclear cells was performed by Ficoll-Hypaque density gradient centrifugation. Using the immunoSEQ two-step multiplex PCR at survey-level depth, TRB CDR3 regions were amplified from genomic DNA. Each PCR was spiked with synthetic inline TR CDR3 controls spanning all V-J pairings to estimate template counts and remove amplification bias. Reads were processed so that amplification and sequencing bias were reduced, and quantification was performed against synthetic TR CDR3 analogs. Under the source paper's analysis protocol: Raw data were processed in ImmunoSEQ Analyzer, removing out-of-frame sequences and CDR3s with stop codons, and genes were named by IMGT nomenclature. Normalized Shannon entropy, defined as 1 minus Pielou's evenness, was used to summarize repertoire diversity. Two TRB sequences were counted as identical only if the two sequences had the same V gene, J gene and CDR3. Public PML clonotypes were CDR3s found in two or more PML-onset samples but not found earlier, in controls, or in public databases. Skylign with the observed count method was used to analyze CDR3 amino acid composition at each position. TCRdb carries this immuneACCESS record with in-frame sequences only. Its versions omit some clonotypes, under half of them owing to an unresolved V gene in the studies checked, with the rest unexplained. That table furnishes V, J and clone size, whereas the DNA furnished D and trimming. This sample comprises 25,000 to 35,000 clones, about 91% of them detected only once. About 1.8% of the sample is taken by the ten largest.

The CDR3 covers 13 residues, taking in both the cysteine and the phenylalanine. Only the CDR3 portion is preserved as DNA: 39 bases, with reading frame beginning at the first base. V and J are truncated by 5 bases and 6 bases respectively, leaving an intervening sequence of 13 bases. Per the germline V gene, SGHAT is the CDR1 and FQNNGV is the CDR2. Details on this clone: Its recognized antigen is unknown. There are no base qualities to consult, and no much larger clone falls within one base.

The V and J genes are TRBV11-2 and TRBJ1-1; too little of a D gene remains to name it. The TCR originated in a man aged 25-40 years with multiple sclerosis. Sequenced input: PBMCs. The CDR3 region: CASSPPNVPEAFF. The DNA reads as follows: TGTGCCAGCAGCCCTCCAAACGTTCCTGAAGCTTTCTTT.